This record covers a single T cell receptor beta chain. The data originate from a study of blood T cells in healthy people across ages. Germline values: CDR1 DFQATT, CDR2 SNEGSKA (reference sequence). The V segment lost 4 bases and the J segment 5 bases; nucleotides outside the gene matches: 12. The CDR3 runs 16 residues. A second PCR of 7 to 11 cycles used a sample-barcoded 5' primer and a J-beta primer mix. TCRdb passed the 5' RACE reads through MiXCR, listing each CDR3 protein once. The sample holds 600,000 to 1,000,000 distinct CDR3 sequences, roughly 60% seen once. This sequence was found in a man aged 25-40 years in good health. The specimen was blood. The chain employs TRBV20-1 and TRBJ2-7; 12 bases fit TRBD2. CDR3 DNA: TGCAGTGCTACTAGTCTAGCGGGAGGGCCGGTGGACGAGCAGTACTTC. This sequence encodes CSATSLAGGPVDEQYF.